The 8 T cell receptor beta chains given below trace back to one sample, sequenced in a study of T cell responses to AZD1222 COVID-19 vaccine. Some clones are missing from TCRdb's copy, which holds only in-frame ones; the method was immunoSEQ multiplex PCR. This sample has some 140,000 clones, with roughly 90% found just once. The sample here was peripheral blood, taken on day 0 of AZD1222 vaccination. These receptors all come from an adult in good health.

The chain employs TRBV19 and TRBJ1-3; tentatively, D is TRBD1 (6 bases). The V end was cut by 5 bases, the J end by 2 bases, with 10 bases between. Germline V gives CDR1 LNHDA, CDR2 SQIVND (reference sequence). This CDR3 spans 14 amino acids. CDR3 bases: TGTGCCAGTAGTGGGCAGGGGACTGGAAACACCATATATTTT. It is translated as CASSGQGTGNTIYF.

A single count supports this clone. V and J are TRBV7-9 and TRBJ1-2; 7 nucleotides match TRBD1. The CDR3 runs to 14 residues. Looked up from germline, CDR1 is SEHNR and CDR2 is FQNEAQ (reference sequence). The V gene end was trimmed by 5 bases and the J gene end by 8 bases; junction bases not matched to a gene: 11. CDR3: CASSPRDRARGYTF. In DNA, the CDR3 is TGTGCCAGCAGCCCACGAGACAGGGCGCGCGGCTACACCTTC.

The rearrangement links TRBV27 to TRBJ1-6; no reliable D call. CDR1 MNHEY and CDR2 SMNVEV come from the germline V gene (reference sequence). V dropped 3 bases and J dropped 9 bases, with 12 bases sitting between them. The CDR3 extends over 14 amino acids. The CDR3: CASSFGGNASPLHF. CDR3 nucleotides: TGTGCCAGCAGTTTTGGAGGGAATGCTTCACCCCTCCACTTT.

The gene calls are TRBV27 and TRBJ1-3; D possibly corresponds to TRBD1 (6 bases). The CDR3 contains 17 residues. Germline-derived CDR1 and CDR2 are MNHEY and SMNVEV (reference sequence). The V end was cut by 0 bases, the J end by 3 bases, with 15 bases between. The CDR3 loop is CASSLSIGGAGGNTIYF. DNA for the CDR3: TGTGCCAGCAGTTTATCGATCGGGGGCGCGGGTGGAAACACCATATATTTT.

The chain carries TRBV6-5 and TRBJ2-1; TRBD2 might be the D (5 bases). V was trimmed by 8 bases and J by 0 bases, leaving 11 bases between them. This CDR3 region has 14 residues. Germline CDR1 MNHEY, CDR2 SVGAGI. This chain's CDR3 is CASWSGSSYNEQFF. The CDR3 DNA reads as TGTGCCAGCTGGAGCGGAAGCTCCTACAATGAGCAGTTCTTC.

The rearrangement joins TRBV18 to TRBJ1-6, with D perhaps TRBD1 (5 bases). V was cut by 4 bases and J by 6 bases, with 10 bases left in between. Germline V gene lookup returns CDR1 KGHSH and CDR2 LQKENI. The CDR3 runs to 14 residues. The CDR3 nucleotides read TGTGCCAGCTCACGGGACGGAGGTAATTCACCCCTCCACTTT. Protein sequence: CASSRDGGNSPLHF.

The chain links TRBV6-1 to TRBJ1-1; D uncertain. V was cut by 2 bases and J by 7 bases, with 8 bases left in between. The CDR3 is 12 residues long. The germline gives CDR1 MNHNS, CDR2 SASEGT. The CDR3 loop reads CASSENAIEAFF. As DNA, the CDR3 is TGTGCCAGCAGTGAAAACGCTATTGAAGCTTTCTTT.

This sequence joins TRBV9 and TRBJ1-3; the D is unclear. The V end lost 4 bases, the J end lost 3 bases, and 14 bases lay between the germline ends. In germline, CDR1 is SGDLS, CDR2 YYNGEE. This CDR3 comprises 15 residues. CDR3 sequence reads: CASSLAVGGGNTIYF. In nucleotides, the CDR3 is TGTGCCAGCAGCTTGGCGGTGGGAGGTGGAAACACCATATATTTT.